The source of this T cell receptor (beta chain) is a study of immunodeficiency (dated by TCRdb to about 2019). About the investigation overall: To search for oligoclonality and VDJ recombination defects, the researchers carried out a repertoire analysis. General conclusions and limits of the study: Severe oligoclonality, as judged by top-100 and total clonotype frequencies, was observed in patient CD8+ T cells but not in patient CD4+ T cells. V-J pairing and productive entropy in CD4+ T cells appeared similar in patients and controls. In the entropy comparisons of patients against healthy controls, patients were shown as n=3 (open circles), and an effect of thymic development was suggested only as a possibility.

Before TCR sequencing, CD3+CD4+ T cells were sorted from fresh PBMCs. Genomic DNA was extracted with the QIAamp DNA Blood Mini Kit and sent for immunoSEQ repertoire analysis. Using a standard quantity of genomic DNA template, multiplex PCR was run to amplify the CDR3 regions. The PCR products underwent sequencing on an Illumina platform. The study's own analysis went as follows. Sequences were aligned to a reference, with V, D and J gene definitions taken from IMGT. A nearest-neighbor clustering algorithm merged closely related sequences to remove PCR and sequencing errors. V, D and J usage in productive unique and total sequences was analyzed using ImmunoSEQ Analyzer tools and R version 3.6.1. As stored in TCRdb, this immuneACCESS dataset retains in-frame rearrangements with V and J assigned. A fraction of the clones does not appear; measured against another copy, unresolved V genes explain less than half of the discrepancy, and the remainder lacks a known reason. V, J and clone size reflect that table, while D and trimming were determined from the DNA. Within this sample are about 970 clones, with 90% to 95% of them counted one time only. Roughly 2% of the sample is held by the ten biggest clonotypes.

In the germline V gene (reference sequence), CDR1 corresponds to DFQATT and CDR2 to SNEGSKA. The CDR3 sequence holds 14 residues, the cysteine and phenylalanine included. Just the 42-base CDR3 DNA is kept, in frame starting at base 1. From V the trimming removes 3 bases and from J it removes 0 bases, while the gene matches leave 2 bases of the junction unaccounted for. Comments on this clone: Its antigen is still unknown. No base quality values were provided; no much bigger clone lies one nucleotide off.

The receptor's source is a female donor. The sample comprised CD4+ T cells from blood. The chain employs TRBV20-1 and TRBJ2-7; 10 bases in the middle match TRBD2. The CDR3 has the sequence CSASGTSDSYEQYF. The DNA is TGCAGTGCTAGTGGGACTAGCGACTCCTACGAGCAGTACTTC.